This entry concerns a single T cell receptor (beta chain). Its cognate antigen is unknown. Following extraction, RNA underwent reverse transcription to cDNA, which served as the sequencing template. Clones were read by immunoSEQ multiplex PCR, and TCRdb kept only the in-frame ones, dropping some. The sample comprises 150,000 to 200,000 clones, about 60% of which are singletons, and around 13% rests with the top ten. These data come from a study of CD8+ T cells in alopecia areata. Findings of the study overall: Uncertain still, given a single nonresponder, is whether baseline CD8+ expansion links to response.

Regarding treatment: oral pan-JAK inhibitor, 5-10 mg twice daily. The CDR3 length is 15 residues. Trimming cost V 1 base and J 3 bases, with 11 bases left between them. Germline V gene lookup returns CDR1 MGHRA and CDR2 YSYEKL. The chain recombines TRBV4-1 with TRBJ2-3; no clear D gene. The origin of this receptor is a human donor with alopecia areata. This material consisted of CD8+ T cells sorted from blood, taken at week 24, from a patient treated with tofacitinib. The CDR3 nucleotides read TGCGCCAGCAGCCAAGTGCAGGAGAGGACAGATACGCAGTATTTT. It is translated as CASSQVQERTDTQYF.